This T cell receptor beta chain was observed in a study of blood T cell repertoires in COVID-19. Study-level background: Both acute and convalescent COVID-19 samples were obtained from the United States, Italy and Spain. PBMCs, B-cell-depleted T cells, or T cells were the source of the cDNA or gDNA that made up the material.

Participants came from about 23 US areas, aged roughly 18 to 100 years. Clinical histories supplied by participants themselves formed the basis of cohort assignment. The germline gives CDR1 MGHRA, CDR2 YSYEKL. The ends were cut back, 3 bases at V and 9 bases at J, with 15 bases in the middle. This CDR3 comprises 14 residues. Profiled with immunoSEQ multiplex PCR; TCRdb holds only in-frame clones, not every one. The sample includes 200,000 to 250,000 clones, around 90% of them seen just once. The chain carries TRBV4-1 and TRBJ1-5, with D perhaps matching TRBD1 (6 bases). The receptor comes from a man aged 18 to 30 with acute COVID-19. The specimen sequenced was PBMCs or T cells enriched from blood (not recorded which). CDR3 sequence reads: CASSQGQGIGPQHF. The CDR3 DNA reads TGCGCCAGCAGCCAGGGGCAGGGGATTGGGCCCCAGCATTTT.